The next 15 T cell receptor beta chains were all read from a single sample in a study of graft-versus-host responses after intestinal transplantation. TCRdb keeps only in-frame clones here, not all; method: immunoSEQ multiplex PCR. This table has tens of thousands of clones, 94% appearing once. Which antigens these TCRs recognize remains unknown. The specimen comprised unstimulated CD4+ T cells sorted from spleen or lymph node cells, sampled before transplant. Source of these receptors: a human donor who was the organ donor for an intestinal transplant.

The chain combines TRBV5-6 with TRBJ2-1; 7 bases are shared with TRBD1. V dropped 4 bases and J dropped 8; count of bases not matched to a gene: 15. Germline CDR1 and CDR2: SGHDT and YYEEEE. This CDR3 is 16 amino acids long. CDR3 nucleotides: TGTGCCAGCAGCCCGGGACAGCCTACCGTACTCGATGAGCAGTTCTTC. This codes for CASSPGQPTVLDEQFF. Based on the CDR3 plus reference TRBV5-6 and TRBJ2-1, the full variable domain is DAGVTQSPTHLIKTRGQQVTLRCSPKSGHDTVSWYQQALGQGPQFIFQYYEEEERQRGNFPDRFSGHQFPNYSSELNVNALLLGDSALYLCASSPGQPTVLDEQFFGPGTRLTVL.

The chain has TRBV5-1 and TRBJ2-3; a possible D gene is TRBD2 (5 bases). This CDR3 region has 14 residues. V lost 0 bases and J lost 0, with 5 bases in between. The germline V gene encodes CDR1 SGHRS and CDR2 YFSETQ. The CDR3 reads CASSLGTSTDTQYF. CDR3 coding DNA: TGCGCCAGCAGCTTGGGGACTAGCACAGATACGCAGTATTTT.

The chain is built from TRBV30 and TRBJ1-5, with D uncertain. V lost 2 bases to trimming and J lost 5 bases, with 7 bases between them. This CDR3 has 12 residues. Germline V gene lookup returns CDR1 GTSNPN and CDR2 SVGIG (reference sequence). The CDR3 region is CAWSTTHQPQHF. CDR3 DNA: TGTGCCTGGAGTACAACTCATCAGCCCCAGCATTTT.

The rearrangement uses TRBV11-1 and TRBJ2-1; a possible D gene is TRBD1 (5 bases). The V gene lost 1 base and the J gene lost 7 bases, with 8 bases spanning the gap. Germline CDR1 is SGHAT and CDR2 is FQDESV (reference sequence). The CDR3 length is 13 residues. The CDR3 DNA reads as TGTGCCAGCAGCTTAGGGGGCCGGAATGAGCAGTTCTTC. This translates into CASSLGGRNEQFF.

The chain links TRBV5-6 to TRBJ2-2; 10 bases fit TRBD1. This CDR3 has 15 amino acids. The V gene end was trimmed by 3 bases and the J gene end by 4 bases; junction bases not matched to a gene: 3. The germline CDR1 and CDR2 sequences are SGHDT and YYEEEE. CDR3 protein: CASSYRDRGTGELFF. In DNA form, the CDR3 reads TGTGCCAGCAGCTACCGGGACAGGGGCACCGGGGAGCTGTTTTTT.

V usage is TRBV18 and J usage is TRBJ2-7; 10 bases map to TRBD1. V dropped 2 bases and J dropped 4; count of bases not matched to a gene: 5. This CDR3 region has 15 residues. Germline V gives CDR1 KGHSH, CDR2 LQKENI. The CDR3 here is CASSPIGTGAYEQYF. The CDR3 nucleotides are TGTGCCAGCTCACCAATCGGGACAGGGGCTTACGAGCAGTACTTC.

As regards this clone: Germline and junction disagree at one end, which may indicate a read error. The gene calls are TRBV7-3 and TRBJ1-2; no clear D gene. The length of the CDR3 is 13 residues. Germline assignment: CDR1 SGHTA and CDR2 FQGTGA. CDR3 DNA sequence: TGTGCCAGCAGCTTATGGGGAAATTCGAATTTCCATTTC. Its translation is CASSLWGNSNFHF.

This chain's CDR3 is CASSYGTLDSPLHF. As DNA, the CDR3 is TGTGCCAGCAGTTACGGGACTCTCGATTCACCCCTCCACTTT. The chain uses TRBV11-3 and TRBJ1-6; D perhaps matches TRBD1 (5 bases). The CDR3 is 14 residues long. V was trimmed by 6 bases and J by 8 bases, leaving 14 bases between them. Germline CDR1 reads SGHNT; CDR2 reads YENEEA.

The V and J genes are TRBV6-1 and TRBJ1-5; possibly TRBD1 for D (5 bases). Germline V gives CDR1 MNHNS, CDR2 SASEGT. The V end was cut by 5 bases, the J end by 4 bases, with 12 bases between. The CDR3 sequence is 14 residues long. This CDR3 is CASSLDSANQPQHF. CDR3 in DNA: TGTGCCAGCAGTTTAGACAGCGCTAATCAGCCCCAGCATTTT.

The V gene is TRBV4-3, the J gene TRBJ2-3; no firm D call. The CDR3 has 16 amino acids. Per germline, CDR1 LGHNA and CDR2 YSLEER. V lost 0 bases and J 0 bases, leaving 10 bases between the germline ends. CDR3 in amino acids: CASSQEGKPSTDTQYF. In DNA, the CDR3 is TGCGCCAGCAGCCAAGAGGGGAAGCCTAGCACAGATACGCAGTATTTT.

This chain joins TRBV4-2 and TRBJ2-2; D unclear. CDR1 and CDR2 (germline): LGHNA, YNFKEQ. CDR3 length equals 12 residues. Trimming stripped 1 base from V and 5 bases from J, with 2 bases between. The CDR3 here is CASSQGTGELFF. DNA for the CDR3: TGTGCCAGCAGCCAAGGGACCGGGGAGCTGTTTTTT.

This rearrangement joins TRBV25-1 to TRBJ2-7; TRBD1 aligns across 7 bases. J was trimmed by 2 bases and V by 8 bases; bases with no gene match: 9. CDR3 length equals 14 residues. Germline loops: CDR1 MGHDK, CDR2 SYGVNS. The CDR3: CASGKRQGTYEQYF. The CDR3 DNA sequence: TGTGCCAGCGGGAAACGACAGGGAACCTACGAGCAGTACTTC.

V gene TRBV4-3 combines with J gene TRBJ1-2; no reliable D call. This CDR3 spans 15 amino acids. V was clipped by 0 bases and J by 6 bases, with 14 bases between them. CDR1 and CDR2 from the germline V gene are LGHNA and YSLEER. CDR3 sequence: CASSQDAGFRDGYTF. The CDR3 DNA reads as TGCGCCAGCAGCCAAGACGCGGGTTTTAGGGATGGCTACACCTTC.

V usage is TRBV5-1 and J usage is TRBJ2-7; TRBD1 agrees at 10 bases. This CDR3 region has 14 residues. Germline V gene data show CDR1 as SGHRS and CDR2 as YFSETQ. V was pared by 0 bases and J by 5 bases, with 2 bases of the junction left unmatched. In DNA form, the CDR3 reads TGCGCCAGCAGCTTGGCTGGGACAGGGGACGAGCAGTACTTC. Its protein product is CASSLAGTGDEQYF. Based on the CDR3 plus reference TRBV5-1 and TRBJ2-7, the full variable domain is KAGVTQTPRYLIKTRGQQVTLSCSPISGHRSVSWYQQTPGQGLQFLFEYFSETQRNKGNFPGRFSGRQFSNSRSEMNVSTLELGDSALYLCASSLAGTGDEQYFGPGTRLTVT.

The rearrangement uses TRBV10-3 and TRBJ1-3; 10 bases fit TRBD1. CDR1 is ENHRY and CDR2 is SYGVKD in the germline V gene. The J segment lost 4 bases and the V segment lost 8 bases, leaving 11 bases of the junction unmatched. The CDR3 length is 16 residues. The CDR3 region is CAIQTGTGVFGNTIYF. CDR3 nucleotides: TGTGCCATCCAAACCGGGACAGGGGTTTTCGGAAACACCATATATTTT.